The 30 T cell receptor beta chains below were found in one sample sequenced in a study of OX40 agonist ivuxolimab in advanced cancers. Generated by immunoSEQ multiplex PCR, the TCRdb table keeps only in-frame clones and is missing some. The table lists about 62,000 clones, 80% to 95% of them singletons. The sample here was CD4+ or CD8+ T cells sorted from blood, taken in a trial of the OX40 agonist ivuxolimab. Every receptor here comes from an adult with an advanced solid tumor such as melanoma, head and neck, liver or kidney cancer.

The genes are TRBV4-1 and TRBJ2-7; perhaps TRBD2 as D (6 bases). V lost 1 base, J lost 0 bases, and 16 bases lay in between. Germline CDR1 is MGHRA and CDR2 is YSYEKL. The CDR3 sequence is 17 residues long. The CDR3 DNA reads TGCGCCAGCAGCCAAGCCCTTTTGGCGGGAAGCTCCTACGAGCAGTACTTC. It translates to CASSQALLAGSSYEQYF.

This rearrangement joins TRBV6-4 to TRBJ2-1, with 9 bases that match TRBD2. Germline CDR1 reads MRHNA; CDR2 reads SNTAGT. This CDR3 has 15 amino acids. V dropped 5 bases and J dropped 10; count of bases not matched to a gene: 12. For the CDR3, the DNA is TGTGCCAGCAGTACTTTGGCGGGGGGGCCCAGGGAGCAGTTCTTC. Protein product: CASSTLAGGPREQFF.

The chain links TRBV27 to TRBJ2-1; a possible D gene is TRBD2 (5 bases). The CDR3 totals 15 residues. V was pared by 5 bases and J by 1 base, with 12 bases between. Germline assignment: CDR1 MNHEY and CDR2 SMNVEV (reference sequence). The CDR3 region has the DNA TGTGCCAGCAGTCCCTGGACGGGGTCCTACAATGAGCAGTTCTTC. Translating it yields CASSPWTGSYNEQFF.

The chain uses TRBV5-5 and TRBJ1-3; no clear D gene. This CDR3 comprises 17 residues. Germline loops: CDR1 SGHKS, CDR2 YYEKEE (reference sequence). Trimming shortened V by 0 bases and J by 0 bases, and 13 bases separated the two germline ends. This CDR3 is CASSLGARGSSGNTIYF. CDR3 sequence (DNA): TGTGCCAGCAGCTTGGGGGCACGAGGGAGCTCTGGAAACACCATATATTTT.

The CDR3 reads CASSSGQIRYEQYF. CDR3 nucleotides: TGCGCCAGCAGCTCGGGACAGATACGTTACGAGCAGTACTTC. The chain couples TRBV5-1 to TRBJ2-7; 7 bases fit TRBD1. Germline V lookup: CDR1 SGHRS, CDR2 YFSETQ. The CDR3 has 14 amino acids. V lost 3 bases and J lost 4; bases outside the gene matches: 7.

The V gene is TRBV9, the J gene TRBJ1-5; the D gene is possibly TRBD1 (5 bases). This CDR3 region has 15 residues. The germline V and J ends were trimmed by 0 bases and 5 bases, with 12 bases remaining between them. Per the germline V gene, CDR1 is SGDLS and CDR2 is YYNGEE. CDR3 region: CASSVGDEGDQPQHF. The DNA for the CDR3 is TGTGCCAGCAGCGTAGGGGACGAGGGAGATCAGCCCCAGCATTTT.

This chain connects TRBV7-9 to TRBJ2-2, with D possibly matching TRBD1 (6 bases). Germline CDR1 SEHNR, CDR2 FQNEAQ (reference sequence). The CDR3 has 15 amino acids. Trimming stripped 7 bases from V and 5 bases from J, with 17 bases between. The CDR3 is CASTPTGFGTGELFF. Written as DNA, the CDR3 is TGTGCCAGCACCCCTACAGGGTTTGGAACCGGGGAGCTGTTTTTT.

J is TRBJ2-7 and V is TRBV4-1; D is unresolved. The germline CDR1 and CDR2 sequences are MGHRA and YSYEKL. The CDR3 is 13 residues long. V was pared by 0 bases and J by 6 bases, with 9 bases between. The CDR3 sequence is CASSQDFSLEQYF. For the CDR3, the DNA is TGCGCCAGCAGCCAAGATTTTAGCCTCGAGCAGTACTTC.

The CDR3 loop is CASSIDRTGGNLISGANVLTF. In DNA, the CDR3 is TGTGCCAGTAGTATAGATCGGACAGGGGGCAACTTAATCTCTGGGGCCAACGTCCTGACTTTC. The V and J genes are TRBV19 and TRBJ2-6; 11 bases fit TRBD1. J gave up 0 bases and V 0 bases, and 10 bases lay outside the gene matches. The CDR3 sequence is 21 residues long. Germline CDR1 is LNHDA and CDR2 is SQIVND (reference sequence).

This sequence joins TRBV2 and TRBJ1-5, with D hard to call. Germline loops: CDR1 SNHLY, CDR2 FYNNEI. This CDR3 comprises 15 residues. V was pared by 3 bases and J by 3 bases, with 12 bases between. The CDR3 nucleotides read TGTGCCAGCAGTGAGGTGACGGATTCCAATCAGCCCCAGCATTTT. Translated: CASSEVTDSNQPQHF.

CDR3: CASSYSGTGYEQYF. For the CDR3, the DNA is TGCGCCAGCAGCTACTCCGGGACAGGGTACGAGCAGTACTTC. The chain links TRBV4-1 to TRBJ2-7, with 9 positions matching TRBD1. CDR1 MGHRA and CDR2 YSYEKL come from the germline V gene. The V gene end was trimmed by 5 bases and the J gene end by 4 bases; junction bases not matched to a gene: 6. This CDR3 is 14 amino acids long.

The V call is TRBV11-2, the J call TRBJ2-7, with TRBD2 as a possible D gene (6 bases). Trimming removed 2 bases from V and 0 bases from J, with 11 bases in between. Germline CDR1 SGHAT, CDR2 FQNNGV. The CDR3 contains 15 residues. This CDR3 reads CASSLKGTVSYEQYF. The CDR3 DNA follows: TGTGCCAGCAGCTTAAAGGGGACTGTCTCCTACGAGCAGTACTTC.

This rearrangement joins TRBV15 to TRBJ2-1; D may be TRBD2 (5 bases). CDR1 LNHNV and CDR2 YYDKDF come from the germline V gene (reference sequence). V was pared by 0 bases and J by 4 bases, with 7 bases between. The CDR3 consists of 14 residues. The CDR3 DNA reads as TGTGCCACCAGCAGAGATCGGGGTTACAATGAGCAGTTCTTC. This codes for CATSRDRGYNEQFF.

The CDR3 DNA reads TGTGCCACCAGCAAAGACAGGGGCAATCAGCCCCAGCATTTT. Translating gives CATSKDRGNQPQHF. The chain employs TRBV15 and TRBJ1-5; TRBD1 agrees at 7 bases. Per germline, CDR1 LNHNV and CDR2 YYDKDF (reference sequence). This CDR3 spans 14 amino acids. V was clipped by 4 bases and J by 2 bases; unmatched bases: 2.

The chain recombines TRBV10-3 with TRBJ2-1; 12 positions agree with TRBD1. J lost 8 bases, V lost 3 bases, and 14 bases had no gene match. The germline gives CDR1 ENHRY, CDR2 SYGVKD. The CDR3 is 18 amino acids. The CDR3: CAISETQNTGTGGHEQFF. The CDR3 bases are TGTGCCATCAGTGAAACCCAAAACACCGGGACAGGGGGCCATGAGCAGTTCTTC.

V gene TRBV5-4 combines with J gene TRBJ2-5; 8 nucleotides align to TRBD2. The CDR3 is 19 residues long. Germline CDR1 reads SGHNT; CDR2 reads YYREEE (reference sequence). The V segment lost 2 bases and the J segment 0 bases; nucleotides outside the gene matches: 15. CDR3 sequence: CASSFITSRGGWYQETQYF. DNA for the CDR3: TGTGCCAGCAGCTTCATTACTTCTCGGGGGGGCTGGTACCAAGAGACCCAGTACTTC.

The rearrangement links TRBV11-2 to TRBJ2-3; TRBD1 matches at 9 bases. V trimming: 2 bases; J trimming: 0 bases; junction bases outside the gene matches: 6. The germline gives CDR1 SGHAT, CDR2 FQNNGV. The CDR3 loop spans 17 amino acids. In DNA form, the CDR3 reads TGTGCCAGCAGCTTAAGGCGGGGACAGGGTAGCACAGATACGCAGTATTTT. It translates to CASSLRRGQGSTDTQYF.

The chain carries TRBV10-1 and TRBJ1-2; D unresolved. Per germline, CDR1 WNHNN and CDR2 SYGVQD (reference sequence). The CDR3 loop spans 15 amino acids. V was pared by 5 bases and J by 4 bases, with 17 bases between. This CDR3 is CASSKRSRKTYGYTF. The CDR3 bases are TGCGCCAGCAGTAAGCGTTCGCGAAAGACCTATGGCTACACCTTC.

The chain couples TRBV13 to TRBJ1-2; 12 bases map to TRBD1. Germline V lookup: CDR1 PRHDT, CDR2 FYEKMQ (reference sequence). The ends lost 6 bases at V and 3 bases at J; junction bases unmatched: 2. The CDR3 contains 14 residues. CDR3 nucleotides: TGTGCCAGCAGGGGACAGGGGGCTGACTATGGCTACACCTTC. Translating it yields CASRGQGADYGYTF.

V usage is TRBV5-1 and J usage is TRBJ2-1; TRBD2 aligns across 9 bases. V lost 2 bases, J lost 5 bases, and 2 bases stayed unmatched. The CDR3 loop spans 14 amino acids. Germline CDR1 reads SGHRS; CDR2 reads YFSETQ. The CDR3 protein is CASSFLAGDNEQFF. The CDR3 DNA is TGCGCCAGCAGCTTCTTAGCGGGAGACAATGAGCAGTTCTTC.

The rearrangement joins TRBV4-1 to TRBJ2-7; D possibly uses TRBD1 or TRBD2 (5 bases each). V was cut by 2 bases and J by 3 bases, with 14 bases left in between. The CDR3 is 15 residues long. Germline CDR1 is MGHRA and CDR2 is YSYEKL. This CDR3 reads CASSQLRDGDYEQYF. Here the CDR3 DNA reads TGCGCCAGCAGCCAACTCCGGGACGGGGACTACGAGCAGTACTTC.

V and J are TRBV19 and TRBJ2-7, with D maybe TRBD2 (5 bases). CDR1 is LNHDA, CDR2 SQIVND, per germline (reference sequence). Trimming removed 4 bases from V and 0 bases from J, with 13 bases in between. The CDR3 covers 15 residues. CDR3 in DNA: TGTGCCAGTAGTAAAGCCGGGAAGAGCTCCTACGAGCAGTACTTC. It specifies CASSKAGKSSYEQYF. The full variable domain, completed using reference TRBV19 and TRBJ2-7, is DGGITQSPKYLFRKEGQNVTLSCEQNLNHDAMYWYRQDPGQGLRLIYYSQIVNDFQKGDIAEGYSVSREKKESFPLTVTSAQKNPTAFYLCASSKAGKSSYEQYFGPGTRLTVT.

The chain couples TRBV19 to TRBJ1-2; D uncertain. The germline V and J ends were trimmed by 7 bases and 4 bases, with 13 bases remaining between them. Germline CDR1 reads LNHDA; CDR2 reads SQIVND (reference sequence). This CDR3 has 13 residues. The CDR3 DNA sequence: TGTGCCAGTACCCCCGTGGCCGGCTATGGCTACACCTTC. Translation gives CASTPVAGYGYTF.

The chain is built from TRBV19 and TRBJ2-6; TRBD1 aligns across 10 bases. The V gene end was trimmed by 7 bases and the J gene end by 0 bases; junction bases not matched to a gene: 15. The CDR3 loop spans 20 amino acids. Germline CDR1 LNHDA, CDR2 SQIVND (reference sequence). CDR3 nucleotides: TGTGCCAGTACCTCACCTAGTGAGGGACAGGGGATCTCTGGGGCCAACGTCCTGACTTTC. Translating it yields CASTSPSEGQGISGANVLTF.

The genes are TRBV7-9 and TRBJ2-2, with TRBD1 matching 11 bases. The CDR3 sequence is 18 residues long. Germline loops: CDR1 SEHNR, CDR2 FQNEAQ (reference sequence). Unmatched junction bases numbered 8, after V lost 5 bases and J lost 0 bases. CDR3 in DNA: TGTGCCAGCAGCCTCCCGGGACAGGGGGTTTCGAACACCGGGGAGCTGTTTTTT. Translating it yields CASSLPGQGVSNTGELFF. The entire variable domain, with the rest obtained from reference TRBV7-9 and TRBJ2-2, is as follows: DTGVSQNPRHKITKRGQNVTFRCDPISEHNRLYWYRQTLGQGPEFLTYFQNEAQLEKSRLLSDRFSAERPKGSFSTLEIQRTEQGDSAMYLCASSLPGQGVSNTGELFFGEGSRLTVL.

The V gene is TRBV7-9, the J gene TRBJ1-1; D is ambiguous. The CDR3 has 15 amino acids. The germline CDR1 and CDR2 sequences are SEHNR and FQNEAQ (reference sequence). The germline V and J ends were trimmed by 5 bases and 0 bases, with 13 bases remaining between them. This CDR3 is CASSPLEELNTEAFF. DNA of the CDR3: TGTGCCAGCAGCCCCCTTGAAGAGCTGAACACTGAAGCTTTCTTT.

This chain connects TRBV6-1 to TRBJ1-1; D may be TRBD1 (5 bases). The CDR3 is 14 amino acids. The V end lost 0 bases, the J end lost 3 bases, and 8 bases lay between the germline ends. Germline V gives CDR1 MNHNS, CDR2 SASEGT. The CDR3 sequence: CASSEAWGDTEAFF. CDR3 coding DNA: TGTGCCAGCAGTGAAGCGTGGGGGGACACTGAAGCTTTCTTT.

The chain joins TRBV7-2 to TRBJ1-2; TRBD1 matches 9 bases. The CDR3 length is 16 residues. J gave up 7 bases and V 5 bases, and 14 bases lay outside the gene matches. Germline-derived CDR1 and CDR2 are SGHTA and FQGNSA. CDR3: CASSPTPGQGNFGYTF. For the CDR3, the DNA is TGTGCCAGCAGCCCCACCCCGGGACAGGGTAATTTTGGCTACACCTTC.

This rearrangement joins TRBV7-9 to TRBJ1-1, with D maybe TRBD1 (5 bases). CDR1 is SEHNR, CDR2 FQNEAQ, per germline (reference sequence). There are 11 residues in the CDR3. Trimming took off 5 bases at V and 7 bases at J, with 8 bases between the two ends. The CDR3 loop is CASSLTDEAFF. In DNA form, the CDR3 reads TGTGCCAGCAGCCTGACAGATGAAGCTTTCTTT. Filled out from reference TRBV7-9 and TRBJ1-1, the complete variable domain reads DTGVSQNPRHKITKRGQNVTFRCDPISEHNRLYWYRQTLGQGPEFLTYFQNEAQLEKSRLLSDRFSAERPKGSFSTLEIQRTEQGDSAMYLCASSLTDEAFFGQGTRLTVV.

The chain recombines TRBV11-2 with TRBJ2-3; unclear D gene. CDR3 length equals 14 residues. V was cut by 2 bases and J by 6 bases, with 12 bases left in between. CDR1 SGHAT and CDR2 FQNNGV come from the germline V gene. DNA for the CDR3: TGTGCCAGCAGCTTACCGCAGTCCTCTGATACGCAGTATTTT. This codes for CASSLPQSSDTQYF.